This T cell receptor (beta chain) was obtained from a study of technical replicates of blood from several donors. The J segment lost 11 bases and the V segment lost 4 bases, leaving 3 bases of the junction unmatched. The CDR3 sequence is 11 residues long. Germline V gene sequence: CDR1 SQVTM, CDR2 ANQGSEA. Profiling relied on immunoSEQ multiplex PCR, and the TCRdb table lists in-frame clones only, not all of them. Found here are about 70,000 clones, around 97% of them singletons; the top ten hold 0.2% to 0.25%. The V and J genes are TRBV29-1 and TRBJ2-4; TRBD2 aligns across 9 bases. The sequence was obtained from a human donor in good health. The sequenced material came from T cells isolated from PBMCs. The DNA for the CDR3 is TGCAGCGTTGTTCTAGCGGGATTTCAGTACTTC. This codes for CSVVLAGFQYF.